These 5 T cell receptor beta chains were sequenced from one sample in a study of blood T cell repertoires in COVID-19 (dated by TCRdb to the early 2020s). Library preparation was by the immunoSEQ multiplex PCR assay. TCRdb's version of the immuneACCESS table is confined to in-frame rearrangements and falls short of the full clone set. An unresolved V gene accounts for under half of the shortfall where checked; the remainder is of unknown origin. A total of about 300,000 clones appear in this sample, approximately 90% of them only once. The ten largest clones represent 4% to 5% of the sample. The sample was PBMCs or T cells enriched from blood (not recorded which). These receptors came from a man aged 30-40 years who had recovered from COVID-19.

This rearrangement joins TRBV7-8 to TRBJ1-1; 11 positions agree with TRBD1. This CDR3 has 15 residues. Trimming removed 5 bases from V and 5 bases from J; junction bases left unmatched: 7. CDR1 is SGHVS, CDR2 FQNEAQ, per germline. The CDR3 loop reads CASSGRDRGMTEAFF. The CDR3 bases are TGTGCCAGCAGCGGACGGGACAGGGGGATGACTGAAGCTTTCTTT.

J is TRBJ1-3 and V is TRBV30; TRBD1 is a possible D gene (5 bases). V lost 1 base, J lost 0 bases, and 10 bases lay in between. Germline loops: CDR1 GTSNPN, CDR2 SVGIG (reference sequence). The CDR3 extends over 15 amino acids. Here the CDR3 reads CAWSGAGNSGNTIYF. CDR3 DNA: TGTGCCTGGAGTGGAGCAGGGAACTCTGGAAACACCATATATTTT.

V gene TRBV7-9 combines with J gene TRBJ1-1; D might be TRBD1 (6 bases). Germline V lookup: CDR1 SEHNR, CDR2 FQNEAQ (reference sequence). CDR3 length equals 12 residues. V lost 3 bases and J 8 bases, leaving 10 bases between the germline ends. The CDR3 loop is CASSFRGSEAFF. The CDR3 bases are TGTGCCAGCAGCTTCAGGGGCTCGGAAGCTTTCTTT.

The CDR3, as DNA: TGTGCCAGCAGGCTCACTAGCGGGGGGGCGGGTGAGCAGTTCTTC. Translating gives CASRLTSGGAGEQFF. V is TRBV6-5 and J is TRBJ2-1, with 13 bases aligning to TRBD2. CDR1 is MNHEY and CDR2 is SVGAGI in the germline V gene. The length of the CDR3 is 15 residues. Unmatched junction bases numbered 8, after V lost 6 bases and J lost 9 bases.

V gene TRBV6-1 combines with J gene TRBJ1-1; weak D call: TRBD1 (6 bases). The CDR3 sequence is 15 residues long. V lost 2 bases and J 4 bases, leaving 14 bases between the germline ends. Germline CDR1 MNHNS, CDR2 SASEGT. CDR3 protein: CASSEQEQGSTEAFF. The CDR3 DNA follows: TGTGCCAGCAGTGAACAAGAACAGGGAAGCACTGAAGCTTTCTTT.